A single sample gave rise to the 18 T cell receptor beta chains below, sequenced in a study of radiotherapy plus CTLA-4 blockade in lung cancer. Measured with immunoSEQ multiplex PCR; TCRdb has only the in-frame clones, and not every one. The sample has 51,000 or so clones, roughly 76% seen once. Sequencing used peripheral blood, obtained from a patient treated with radiotherapy plus ipilimumab. The source of these receptors is a human donor with non-small cell lung cancer who had stable disease on radiotherapy plus ipilimumab.

This chain joins TRBV6-5 and TRBJ1-2; D is unclear. The CDR3 covers 13 residues. Germline V gene data show CDR1 as MNHEY and CDR2 as SVGAGI. V was clipped by 6 bases and J by 0 bases, with 8 bases between them. Written as DNA, the CDR3 is TGTGCCAGCAGGCCCGACGCTAACTATGGCTACACCTTC. This codes for CASRPDANYGYTF.

This clone was counted only a few times. The chain employs TRBV18 and TRBJ2-7, with 7 bases matching TRBD2. The trim removed 0 bases at V and 6 bases at J, leaving 2 bases unmatched. The germline V gene encodes CDR1 KGHSH and CDR2 LQKENI. The length of the CDR3 is 13 residues. CDR3 region: CASSPPSGAEQYF. CDR3 DNA sequence: TGTGCCAGCTCACCACCGAGCGGGGCCGAGCAGTACTTC.

The CDR3 DNA sequence: TGTGCCAGCTCACCAGGGCGGGAGCTGAACTATGGCTACACCTTC. Its protein is CASSPGRELNYGYTF. The rearrangement links TRBV18 to TRBJ1-2; D remains unclear. The ends were cut back, 2 bases at V and 2 bases at J, with 12 bases in the middle. Germline loops: CDR1 KGHSH, CDR2 LQKENI. This CDR3 is built from 15 residues.

There are a few counts of this clone. The V call is TRBV13, the J call TRBJ2-3, with TRBD2 identical over 10 bases. The V gene end was trimmed by 5 bases and the J gene end by 2 bases; junction bases not matched to a gene: 10. Germline V lookup: CDR1 PRHDT, CDR2 FYEKMQ (reference sequence). The CDR3 contains 17 residues. The CDR3 sequence is CASSLTFLAGDTDTQYF. The CDR3 nucleotides read TGTGCCAGCAGCCTCACCTTTCTAGCGGGGGACACAGATACGCAGTATTTT.

A word on this clone: This same CDR3 is encoded by further DNA sequences in the sample. The chain recombines TRBV5-1 with TRBJ1-2, with TRBD1 matching over 8 bases. V shed 1 base and J 6 bases; nucleotides not matched to a gene: 2. Germline V CDR1 and CDR2: SGHRS, YFSETQ. This CDR3 has 13 residues. In DNA form, the CDR3 reads TGCGCCAGCAGCTTGCAGGGGGCGGATGGCTACACCTTC. It is translated as CASSLQGADGYTF.

There are a few counts of this clone. V is TRBV16 and J is TRBJ1-2; no firm D call. The CDR3 is made up of 19 amino acids. Germline assignment: CDR1 KGHSY and CDR2 FQNENV. V dropped 6 bases and J dropped 3 bases, with 29 bases sitting between them. The CDR3 region is CASSHQSPRFGSSYYGYTF. The CDR3 DNA is TGTGCCAGCAGTCATCAATCTCCCCGATTTGGCAGCTCGTACTATGGCTACACCTTC.

This chain connects TRBV6-5 to TRBJ1-3, with TRBD1 matching over 7 bases. The CDR3 covers 13 residues. Trimming took 8 bases from V and 0 from J; bases not matched to a gene: 1. The germline V gene has CDR1 MNHEY and CDR2 SVGAGI. The CDR3 DNA follows: TGTGCCAGCGCAGGGGGCTCTGGAAACACCATATATTTT. This translates into CASAGGSGNTIYF.

This clone was recorded only once. The chain links TRBV2 to TRBJ1-5; D not resolved. Germline V gene sequence: CDR1 SNHLY, CDR2 FYNNEI. Trimming stripped 1 base from V and 4 bases from J, with 20 bases between. The length of the CDR3 is 18 residues. CDR3 region: CASSEVGWGFQGNQPQHF. In DNA form, the CDR3 reads TGTGCCAGCAGTGAAGTCGGTTGGGGATTTCAAGGAAATCAGCCCCAGCATTTT. Full variable domain (missing parts from reference TRBV2 and TRBJ1-5): EPEVTQTPSHQVTQMGQEVILRCVPISNHLYFYWYRQILGQKVEFLVSFYNNEISEKSEIFDDQFSVERPDGSNFTLKIRSTKLEDSAMYFCASSEVGWGFQGNQPQHFGDGTRLSIL.

This clone was found a few times. V and J are TRBV28 and TRBJ1-5; TRBD1 agrees at 11 bases. The CDR3 extends over 17 amino acids. CDR1 and CDR2 from the germline V gene are MDHEN and SYDVKM. The trim removed 0 bases at V and 0 bases at J, leaving 1 base unmatched. The CDR3 nucleotides read TGTGCCAGCAGTTTATGGGGACAGGGGGATAGCAATCAGCCCCAGCATTTT. As protein: CASSLWGQGDSNQPQHF.

J is TRBJ1-5 and V is TRBV6-1, with 7 nucleotides matching TRBD1. The CDR3 contains 17 residues. Trimming at V came to 4 bases and at J to 5 bases, leaving 14 bases not matched to a gene. CDR1 MNHNS and CDR2 SASEGT come from the germline V gene. The CDR3 region has the DNA TGTGCCAGCAGTGCTAGGGGGCAGGGAGATCCGTATCAGCCCCAGCATTTT. This codes for CASSARGQGDPYQPQHF.

This chain connects TRBV5-1 to TRBJ2-1; 14 bases are shared with TRBD2. V lost 2 bases and J lost 9; bases outside the gene matches: 7. There are 16 residues in the CDR3. The germline CDR1 and CDR2 sequences are SGHRS and YFSETQ. CDR3 amino acids: CASSFSTSGGVFEQFF. CDR3 DNA sequence: TGCGCCAGCAGCTTCTCGACTAGCGGGGGGGTGTTTGAGCAGTTCTTC.

The chain is built from TRBV6-6 and TRBJ1-2, with TRBD1 matching 9 bases. Germline V CDR1 and CDR2: MNHNY, SVGAGI (reference sequence). CDR3 length equals 14 residues. The V and J ends lost 10 bases and 2 bases, in that order; junction bases with no gene match: 8. DNA of the CDR3: TGTGCCACCCTGAGGACAGGGGCGAACTATGGCTACACCTTC. Its protein product is CATLRTGANYGYTF.

The chain carries TRBV7-9 and TRBJ2-2; D gene uncertain. This CDR3 has 15 residues. Trimming removed 1 base from V and 0 bases from J, with 6 bases in between. Per the germline V gene, CDR1 is SEHNR and CDR2 is FQNEAQ (reference sequence). The CDR3 loop reads CASSLDTANTGELFF. Here the CDR3 DNA reads TGTGCCAGCAGCTTAGACACGGCGAACACCGGGGAGCTGTTTTTT.

This chain joins TRBV5-1 and TRBJ2-7; D possibly corresponds to TRBD2 (5 bases). The ends were cut back, 6 bases at V and 3 bases at J, with 13 bases in the middle. The germline gives CDR1 SGHRS, CDR2 YFSETQ. The CDR3 covers 13 residues. CDR3 nucleotide sequence: TGCGCCAGCACCTCGGACGGAGGCTACGAGCAGTACTTC. Translation: CASTSDGGYEQYF.

The genes are TRBV7-9 and TRBJ2-6, with D perhaps matching TRBD1 (5 bases). The CDR3 totals 14 residues. Trimming took 5 bases from V and 4 from J, leaving 9 bases between them. Germline CDR1 is SEHNR and CDR2 is FQNEAQ (reference sequence). The CDR3 reads CASSPGSGANVLTF. In DNA form, the CDR3 reads TGTGCCAGCAGCCCAGGGTCCGGGGCCAACGTCCTGACTTTC. Combining the CDR3 with reference TRBV7-9 and TRBJ2-6 gives the whole variable domain DTGVSQNPRHKITKRGQNVTFRCDPISEHNRLYWYRQTLGQGPEFLTYFQNEAQLEKSRLLSDRFSAERPKGSFSTLEIQRTEQGDSAMYLCASSPGSGANVLTFGAGSRLTVL.

This rearrangement joins TRBV7-8 to TRBJ1-5; D uncertain. The CDR3 is made up of 15 amino acids. The germline V and J ends were trimmed by 1 base and 0 bases, with 7 bases remaining between them. Germline V gene sequence: CDR1 SGHVS, CDR2 FQNEAQ. The CDR3 sequence is CASSLGPNSNQPQHF. CDR3 sequence (DNA): TGTGCCAGCAGCTTAGGGCCAAATAGCAATCAGCCCCAGCATTTT.

The chain recombines TRBV6-5 with TRBJ1-1; D remains ambiguous. The germline V and J ends were trimmed by 5 bases and 0 bases, with 10 bases remaining between them. Germline CDR1 is MNHEY and CDR2 is SVGAGI. CDR3 length: 14 amino acids. This CDR3 reads CASSVGLVNTEAFF. CDR3 in DNA: TGTGCCAGCAGTGTTGGATTAGTGAACACTGAAGCTTTCTTT.

The chain employs TRBV4-3 and TRBJ2-1; perhaps D is TRBD1 or TRBD2 (5 bases each). CDR3 length: 13 amino acids. Trimming took off 7 bases at V and 3 bases at J, with 10 bases between the two ends. Looked up from germline, CDR1 is LGHNA and CDR2 is YSLEER. The CDR3 DNA is TGCGCCAGCAACGGGACGGTCTACAATGAGCAGTTCTTC. Its translation: CASNGTVYNEQFF.